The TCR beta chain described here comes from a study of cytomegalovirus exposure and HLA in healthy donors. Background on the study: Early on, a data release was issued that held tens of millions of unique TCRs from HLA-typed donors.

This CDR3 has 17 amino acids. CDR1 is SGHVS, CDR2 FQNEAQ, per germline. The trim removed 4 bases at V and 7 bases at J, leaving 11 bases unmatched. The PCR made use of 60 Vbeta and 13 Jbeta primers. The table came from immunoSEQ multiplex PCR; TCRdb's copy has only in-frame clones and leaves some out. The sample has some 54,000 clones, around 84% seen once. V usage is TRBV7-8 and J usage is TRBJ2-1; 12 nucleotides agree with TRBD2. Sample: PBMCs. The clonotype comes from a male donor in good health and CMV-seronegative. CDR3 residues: CASSSRLAGAVGNEQFF. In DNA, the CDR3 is TGTGCCAGCAGCTCCAGACTAGCGGGGGCCGTTGGGAATGAGCAGTTCTTC. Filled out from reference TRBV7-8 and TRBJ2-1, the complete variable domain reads GAGVSQSPRYKVAKRGQDVALRCDPISGHVSLFWYQQALGQGPEFLTYFQNEAQLDKSGLPSDRFFAERPEGSVSTLKIQRTQQEDSAVYLCASSSRLAGAVGNEQFFGPGTRLTVL.